Many counts were recorded for the clone carrying this T cell receptor beta chain. Its antigen is currently unknown. TCRdb fed the 5' RACE reads into MiXCR, producing one record per CDR3 protein. The sample carries around 100,000 distinct CDR3 sequences, 4.4% recorded once. Time point specified: sample taken at primary tumor resection. These data come from a study of spatial heterogeneity in lung cancer. Study-level findings and limits: Higher tumor mutation counts went along with higher counts of expanded intratumoral alpha and beta TCRs. Expanded TCRs classified as ubiquitous or regional were counted, and these counts tracked ubiquitous and regional nonsynonymous mutations, respectively.

The CDR3 totals 16 residues. Trimming took 5 bases from V and 0 from J, leaving 16 bases between them. CDR1 and CDR2 from the germline V gene are MDHEN and SYDVKM. The sample consisted of lung tumor tissue, taken at surgery. The chain combines TRBV28 with TRBJ2-5; no clear D gene. The TCR originated in a male donor with early-stage non-small cell lung cancer. The CDR3 protein is CASSPLGGSNQETQYF. CDR3 nucleotide sequence: TGTGCCAGCAGTCCTCTCGGTGGCAGTAACCAAGAGACCCAGTACTTC.